The rows below give T cell receptor beta chains drawn from one sample of a study of response to subunit inactivated influenza vaccine. TCRdb passed the RT-PCR reads through MiXCR, listing each CDR3 protein once. The sample consists of about 480,000 distinct CDR3 sequences, 13% of them appearing once. Sequencing was performed on PBMCs from blood, taken about 6 weeks after vaccination. All receptors come from a man aged 50-59 years who received an inactivated influenza vaccine. CDR3s include the opening cysteine and the closing phenylalanine or tryptophan. Each record gives: CDR3 protein, CDR3 DNA, clone size, V gene, D gene, J gene. D genes are given only for firm matches. A row's size may be missing; if present it is once, few, many or a size class.

CASSFVTGSGNVLTF,TGTGCCAGCAGCTTTGTGACAGGGTCTGGCAACGTCCTGACTTTC,.,TRBV7-9,TRBD1,TRBJ2-6
CAVPRVTDTQYF,TGTGCCGTGCCCCGGGTCACAGATACGCAGTATTTT,.,TRBV7-9,.,TRBJ2-3
CASSQEGGLAIYNEQFF,TGCGCCAGCAGCCAAGAGGGCGGACTAGCGATATACAATGAGCAGTTCTTC,many,TRBV4-3,TRBD2,TRBJ2-1
CASRRGTGTAYGYTF,TGTGCCAGCAGACGCGGAACCGGGACCGCCTATGGCTACACCTTC,.,TRBV5-5,.,TRBJ1-2
CASSQVGGQLGPDTQYF,TGTGCCAGCAGCCAGGTCGGGGGGCAGCTAGGGCCAGATACGCAGTATTTT,few,TRBV9,.,TRBJ2-3
CASSPRQRGSTDTQYF,TGTGCCAGCAGCCCCAGACAGCGCGGGAGCACAGATACGCAGTATTTT,.,TRBV7-2,.,TRBJ2-3
CASRVIVNTEAFF,TGTGCCAGCAGGGTAATTGTGAACACTGAAGCTTTCTTT,few,TRBV6-1,.,TRBJ1-1
CASSSTPTAIQETQYF,TGCGCCAGCAGCTCCACACCGACAGCTATCCAAGAGACCCAGTACTTC,few,TRBV5-1,.,TRBJ2-5
CASSSNPGQGAYEQYF,TGTGCCAGCAGCTCAAACCCGGGACAGGGAGCCTACGAGCAGTACTTC,many,TRBV5-5,TRBD1,TRBJ2-7
CASSFPGTVPEF,TGTGCCAGCAGCTTCCCCGGGACCGTACCAGAATTT,.,TRBV7-2,.,TRBJ2-3
CASSHIASSSGANVLTF,TGTGCCAGCAGTCACATCGCCAGCAGCTCTGGGGCCAACGTCCTGACTTTC,.,TRBV11-2,.,TRBJ2-6
CASSLPQTSGRAGTQYF,TGTGCCAGCAGTTTACCCCAGACTAGCGGGAGGGCCGGTACGCAGTATTTT,.,TRBV12-3/TRBV12-4,TRBD2,TRBJ2-3
CSARGASGGARDTQYF,TGCAGTGCCCGAGGGGCTAGCGGGGGGGCAAGAGATACGCAGTATTTT,few,TRBV20-1,TRBD2,TRBJ2-3
CASSGGYGLPGANVLTF,TGTGCCAGCAGCGGGGGGTACGGATTGCCTGGGGCCAACGTCCTGACTTTC,few,TRBV27,TRBD2,TRBJ2-6
CASSQDGRGLAGKSTDTQYF,TGTGCCAGCAGCCAAGATGGGCGCGGACTAGCGGGGAAGAGCACAGATACGCAGTATTTT,few,TRBV4-2,TRBD2,TRBJ2-3
CASPPGRANTGELFF,TGCGCCAGCCCCCCTGGGCGGGCGAACACCGGGGAGCTGTTTTTT,few,TRBV5-1,.,TRBJ2-2
CASSYLSNTEAFF,TGTGCCAGCAGTTATCTCTCGAACACTGAAGCTTTCTTT,few,TRBV12-3/TRBV12-4,.,TRBJ1-1
CASSLSTGGYTDTQYF,TGCGCCAGCAGCTTGTCAACGGGGGGTTACACAGATACGCAGTATTTT,few,TRBV5-1,TRBD2,TRBJ2-3
CSARDPRTGTYEQYF,TGCAGTGCTAGAGATCCCAGGACAGGGACCTACGAGCAGTACTTC,few,TRBV20-1,TRBD1,TRBJ2-7
CASSGPGQVFNEQYF,TGTGCCAGCAGTGGACCGGGACAGGTCTTCAACGAGCAGTACTTC,few,TRBV6-1,TRBD1,TRBJ2-7
CASSLARSGSLDTQYF,TGCGCCAGCAGCTTGGCGAGGAGCGGGAGTCTGGATACGCAGTATTTT,few,TRBV5-1,TRBD2,TRBJ2-3
CASSLSQGLENTEAFF,TGCGCCAGCAGCCTTTCACAGGGGCTGGAGAACACTGAAGCTTTCTTT,.,TRBV4-1,TRBD1,TRBJ1-1
CASSPTQTQGYGYTF,TGTGCCAGCAGCCCAACTCAGACTCAGGGCTATGGCTACACCTTC,few,TRBV7-2,.,TRBJ1-2
CASSHGQGKGETQYF,TGTGCCAGCAGCCACGGACAGGGGAAGGGAGAGACCCAGTACTTC,few,TRBV4-2,TRBD1,TRBJ2-5
CASSGRGNNQPQHF,TGTGCCAGCAGTGGCAGGGGTAATAATCAGCCCCAGCATTTT,many,TRBV6-1,.,TRBJ1-5
CASSLGPAGAYSYNEQFF,TGTGCCAGCAGCTTAGGACCGGCGGGGGCCTACTCCTACAATGAGCAGTTCTTC,few,TRBV11-2,.,TRBJ2-1
CASSYWSISEASF,TGTGCCAGCAGCTACTGGTCAATCAGTGAAGCTTCCTTT,few,TRBV5-8,.,TRBJ1-1
CASSPLAGGRNEQFF,TGTGCCAGCAGTCCCCTAGCGGGGGGGCGCAATGAGCAGTTCTTC,many,TRBV12-3/TRBV12-4,TRBD2,TRBJ2-1
CASSLSAASGNTIYF,TGTGCCAGCAGCTTATCTGCAGCCTCTGGAAACACCATATATTTT,few,TRBV7-6,.,TRBJ1-3
CASSQERGLHTGELFF,TGTGCCAGCAGCCAAGAGAGGGGTCTTCACACCGGGGAGCTGTTTTTT,once,TRBV4-2,.,TRBJ2-2
CASSHAATGYTEAFF,TGCGCCAGCAGCCATGCGGCCACAGGGTACACTGAAGCTTTCTTT,.,TRBV4-3,.,TRBJ1-1
CASSESTILGSYNEQFF,TGTGCCAGCAGTGAATCCACAATTCTTGGATCCTACAATGAGCAGTTCTTC,many,TRBV25-1,.,TRBJ2-1
CASSRGQGESQPQHF,TGTGCCAGCAGTCGGGGACAGGGGGAGAGTCAGCCCCAGCATTTT,.,TRBV12-3/TRBV12-4,TRBD1,TRBJ1-5
CASSQAGTGGSSPLHF,TGTGCCAGCAGCCAAGCGGGAACAGGGGGCAGTTCACCCCTCCACTTT,once,TRBV3-1,TRBD1,TRBJ1-6
CASSFLEEQRDEQFF,TGTGCCAGCAGTTTCCTGGAGGAGCAGAGGGATGAGCAGTTCTTC,few,TRBV28,.,TRBJ2-1
CASRQQGAGETQYF,TGTGCCAGCAGACAACAGGGGGCAGGGGAGACCCAGTACTTC,few,TRBV5-5,TRBD1,TRBJ2-5
CASSQEVGGTGELFF,TGTGCCAGCAGCCAAGAGGTGGGGGGCACCGGGGAGCTGTTTTTT,.,TRBV4-2,.,TRBJ2-2
CASSRMGQGNNEQFF,TGCGCCAGCAGCCGTATGGGACAGGGAAACAATGAGCAGTTCTTC,many,TRBV5-1,TRBD1,TRBJ2-1
CASSQLAGELFF,TGTGCCAGCAGTCAATTGGCCGGGGAGCTGTTTTTT,.,TRBV27,.,TRBJ2-2
CASSEVHRGYF,TGTGCCAGCAGCGAGGTGCATCGGGGGTACTTC,few,TRBV7-9,.,TRBJ2-7
CATSRDRGPQETQYF,TGTGCCACCAGTAGGGACAGGGGGCCCCAAGAGACCCAGTACTTC,.,TRBV15,TRBD1,TRBJ2-5
CASSLAGARTPYEQYF,TGCGCCAGCAGCTTGGCCGGCGCCAGAACCCCCTACGAGCAGTACTTC,.,TRBV5-1,.,TRBJ2-7
CASSDYLGQMNTEAFF,TGTGCCAGCAGCGACTATCTGGGACAGATGAACACTGAAGCTTTCTTT,many,TRBV7-9,TRBD1,TRBJ1-1
CASRPRAGGYNEQFF,TGTGCCAGCAGACCCCGGGCGGGGGGGTACAATGAGCAGTTCTTC,.,TRBV12-3/TRBV12-4,TRBD2,TRBJ2-1
CAISGSGGVGELFF,TGTGCCATCAGTGGTTCGGGAGGGGTCGGGGAGCTGTTTTTT,few,TRBV10-3,TRBD2,TRBJ2-2
CASSYKRGLTDTQYF,TGTGCCAGCAGTTATAAGAGGGGCCTCACAGATACGCAGTATTTT,.,TRBV6-5,.,TRBJ2-3
CAFSQALGQGSEADTQYF,TGTGCCTTCAGTCAAGCCTTGGGACAGGGGTCGGAGGCAGATACGCAGTATTTT,.,TRBV3-1,TRBD1,TRBJ2-3
CASRSLNRKGQETQYF,TGCGCCAGCAGGAGCTTAAACAGGAAGGGCCAAGAGACCCAGTACTTC,.,TRBV4-1,.,TRBJ2-5
CASTLGGNYGYTF,TGTGCCAGCACCTTAGGGGGAAACTATGGCTACACCTTC,few,TRBV12-3/TRBV12-4,.,TRBJ1-2
CASSQQDNTGELFF,TGTGCCAGCAGTCAACAAGACAACACCGGGGAGCTGTTTTTT,.,TRBV6-1,.,TRBJ2-2
CASSQERFETGVSGANVLTF,TGCGCCAGCAGCCAAGAGAGGTTCGAGACAGGGGTCTCTGGGGCCAACGTCCTGACTTTC,.,TRBV4-3,TRBD1,TRBJ2-6